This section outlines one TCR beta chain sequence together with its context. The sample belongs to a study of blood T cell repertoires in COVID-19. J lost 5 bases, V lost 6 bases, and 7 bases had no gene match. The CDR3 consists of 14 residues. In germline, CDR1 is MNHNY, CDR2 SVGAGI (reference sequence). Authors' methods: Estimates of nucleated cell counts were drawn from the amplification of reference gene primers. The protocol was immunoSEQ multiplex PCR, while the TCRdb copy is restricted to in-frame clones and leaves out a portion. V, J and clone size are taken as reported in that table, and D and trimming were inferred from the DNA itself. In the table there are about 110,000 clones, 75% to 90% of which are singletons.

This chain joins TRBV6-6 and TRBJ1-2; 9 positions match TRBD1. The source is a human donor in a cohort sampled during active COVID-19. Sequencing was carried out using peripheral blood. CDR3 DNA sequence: TGTGCCAGCAGAGAACAGGGGGCGCAATATGGCTACACCTTC. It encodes CASREQGAQYGYTF.